One and the same sample provided the 2 T cell receptor beta chains below, sequenced in a study of blood T cell repertoires in COVID-19. TCRdb keeps only in-frame clones here, not all; method: immunoSEQ multiplex PCR. Found here are 200,000 to 250,000 clones, roughly 88% of them singletons; the top ten hold about 3.5%. The sequenced sample consisted of PBMCs or T cells enriched from blood (not recorded which). The receptors come from a woman in her thirties who had been exposed to COVID-19.

This chain joins TRBV5-1 and TRBJ2-1, with 7 bases that match TRBD2. The CDR3 has 15 amino acids. Germline lookup yields CDR1 SGHRS and CDR2 YFSETQ. With 6 bases clipped from V and 12 bases from J, the junction kept 18 bases outside the gene matches. CDR3 loop: CASKRASGTLLGQFF. DNA of the CDR3: TGCGCCAGCAAACGGGCTAGCGGCACCCTCCTGGGGCAGTTCTTC.

This chain connects TRBV6-6 to TRBJ2-5, with 9 bases that match TRBD1. The CDR3 has 13 residues. V lost 11 bases to trimming and J lost 5 bases; unmatched junction nucleotides: 9. Germline loops: CDR1 MNHNY, CDR2 SVGAGI (reference sequence). The CDR3 DNA sequence: TGTGCCGGACGGGACAGGGCTGCGGAGACCCAGTACTTC. Translation gives CAGRDRAAETQYF.